This is a list of T cell receptor beta chains from one sample in a study of regulatory T cells in long-lasting Graves disease. TCRdb analysed the multiplex PCR reads with MiXCR anew, one entry per CDR3 protein. This table has over 650,000 distinct CDR3 sequences, about 30% appearing once. The sample here was peripheral blood mononuclear cells (PBMCs), taken when the disease was refractory, from a patient treated with antithyroid drugs. Receptors were obtained from a female donor with Graves disease. Each CDR3 is given with its conserved first and last residue. D genes are given only for firm matches. A clone size is listed for some rows: how often the clone was seen (once, few, many), or a class if it is expanded.

D,J,size,V,DNA,CDR3
-,TRBJ1-2,few,TRBV20-1,TGCAGTGCTGAGTCCCACCGCTATGGCTACACCTTC,CSAESHRYGYTF
-,TRBJ2-7,-,TRBV5-1,TGCGCCAGCAGCTCCGGGGCCCTCGAGGGGTCCTACGAGCAGTACTTC,CASSSGALEGSYEQYF
-,TRBJ1-1,-,TRBV7-3,TGTGCCAGCAGCTTAACTGCGGGGGCCACTGAAGCTTTCTTT,CASSLTAGATEAFF
TRBD1,TRBJ1-1,-,TRBV6-1,TGTGCCAGCAGTGCCCTATCCGGGACAGGGGGCACTGAAGCTTTCTTT,CASSALSGTGGTEAFF
-,TRBJ2-5,-,TRBV5-1,TGCGCCAGCAGCTTGTTGGGGCAGAGACAAGAGACCCAGTACTTC,CASSLLGQRQETQYF
TRBD2,TRBJ2-7,few,TRBV5-6,TGTGCCAGCAGCTTGTCACTCTGGACTAGCTGGAGGGTTAACTACGAGCAGTACTTC,CASSLSLWTSWRVNYEQYF
-,TRBJ1-3,few,TRBV2,TGTGCCAGCAGTGAAAGCGGGGTAACTGGAAACACCATATATTTT,CASSESGVTGNTIYF
-,TRBJ1-2,-,TRBV30,TGTGCCTGGAGTGTCCGGGGAGGCTCGGATGGCTACACCTTC,CAWSVRGGSDGYTF
-,TRBJ1-1,-,TRBV28,TGTGCCAGCAGTTCAACCCCAGAAGATGACAGGCTAAACACTGAAGCTTTCTTT,CASSSTPEDDRLNTEAFF
-,TRBJ1-2,-,TRBV7-2,TGTGCCAGCAGCTTAGTTCGTCAGGTCCCGAACTATGGCTACACCTTC,CASSLVRQVPNYGYTF
-,TRBJ1-1,-,TRBV5-1,TGCGCCAGCAGCTTGGAGGCGGGGGTCGGGACAGCTTTCTTT,CASSLEAGVGTAFF
-,TRBJ1-2,-,TRBV29-1,TGCAGCGTTGATACAGGGATTACTAACTATGGCTACACCTTC,CSVDTGITNYGYTF
TRBD1,TRBJ1-2,few,TRBV13,TGTGCCAGCAGCTTAGGGGACAGGGCGGTGAATGGCTACACCTTC,CASSLGDRAVNGYTF